These 10 T cell receptor beta chains share one sample of origin, sequenced in a study of T cells in Graves' hyperthyroidism and ophthalmopathy. Using RNA transcripts as the source, TCR beta CDR3 regions were amplified. HTBI primers were the set used in a first-round RT-PCR of the TCR CDR3. From the multiplex PCR reads, TCRdb called clonotypes with MiXCR, one entry per CDR3 protein. The table shows more than 550,000 distinct CDR3 sequences, with 17% occurring only once. Input material: blood. These receptors came from a man aged 50 to 59 with Graves' hyperthyroidism.

This clonotype was picked up many times. V gene TRBV7-9 combines with J gene TRBJ1-1; D gene uncertain. CDR1 is SEHNR and CDR2 is FQNEAQ in the germline V gene (reference sequence). The CDR3 spans 14 residues. Trimming removed 2 bases at V and 3 bases at J, with 10 bases between. This chain's CDR3 is CASSLIGWDTEAFF. The CDR3 DNA follows: TGTGCCAGCAGCTTAATTGGATGGGACACTGAAGCTTTCTTT. The full variable domain, completed using reference TRBV7-9 and TRBJ1-1, is DTGVSQNPRHKITKRGQNVTFRCDPISEHNRLYWYRQTLGQGPEFLTYFQNEAQLEKSRLLSDRFSAERPKGSFSTLEIQRTEQGDSAMYLCASSLIGWDTEAFFGQGTRLTVV.

The V and J genes are TRBV27 and TRBJ1-1; no reliable D call. With 2 bases removed from V and 10 bases from J, the gap between germline ends came to 17 bases. Germline loops: CDR1 MNHEY, CDR2 SMNVEV (reference sequence). This CDR3 spans 14 amino acids. The CDR3 protein is CASSLVPAAQRAFF. The CDR3 DNA reads as TGTGCCAGCAGTTTAGTCCCAGCCGCGCAAAGAGCTTTCTTT.

Note on this clonotype: Its ends do not fully match the called genes, so a read error is possible. V and J are TRBV30 and TRBJ2-1; TRBD1 is a possible D gene (6 bases). The CDR3 extends over 13 amino acids. Germline values: CDR1 GTSNPN, CDR2 SVGIG (reference sequence). The CDR3 is CAWSENRDNEQLF. The CDR3 nucleotides are TGTGCATGGAGTGAAAACAGGGACAATGAGCAGCTCTTC.

This clonotype was observed many times. The V gene is TRBV27, the J gene TRBJ2-1; D gene unclear. This CDR3 spans 13 amino acids. Germline CDR1 and CDR2: MNHEY and SMNVEV (reference sequence). The germline V and J ends were trimmed by 5 bases and 2 bases, with 7 bases remaining between them. CDR3 protein: CASSNGPYNEQFF. DNA of the CDR3: TGTGCCAGCAGTAATGGCCCCTACAATGAGCAGTTCTTC.

In this sample, this clonotype turned up many times. The chain carries TRBV28 and TRBJ2-3, with D uncertain. CDR3 length equals 16 residues. Per the germline V gene, CDR1 is MDHEN and CDR2 is SYDVKM. Trimming pared 5 bases from V and 0 bases from J, leaving 15 bases between. CDR3 region: CASSRVPHTSTDTQYF. CDR3 bases: TGTGCCAGCAGTCGAGTACCCCACACCAGCACAGATACGCAGTATTTT. Combining the CDR3 with reference TRBV28 and TRBJ2-3 gives the whole variable domain DVKVTQSSRYLVKRTGEKVFLECVQDMDHENMFWYRQDPGLGLRLIYFSYDVKMKEKGDIPEGYSVSREKKERFSLILESASTNQTSMYLCASSRVPHTSTDTQYFGPGTRLTVL.

The table lists this clonotype with many counts. CDR3 DNA: TGTGCCAGCAGTTACCGGGTGGGCTGGGGAAGCTCCTACGAGCAGTACTTC. Its protein product is CASSYRVGWGSSYEQYF. The V call is TRBV6-5, the J call TRBJ2-7; D not resolved. V dropped 2 bases and J dropped 0 bases, with 17 bases sitting between them. The length of the CDR3 is 17 residues. Looked up from germline, CDR1 is MNHEY and CDR2 is SVGAGI.

In its sample, this clonotype was seen many times. The chain combines TRBV6-1 with TRBJ2-3, with 9 bases matching TRBD2. Germline CDR1 MNHNS, CDR2 SASEGT. The CDR3 sequence is 16 residues long. The junction had 7 bases not matched to a gene; V was cut back by 1 base and J by 5 bases. The CDR3 sequence: CASSEVASGAQDTQYF. CDR3 DNA sequence: TGTGCCAGCAGTGAAGTTGCTAGCGGGGCTCAAGATACGCAGTATTTT.

This clonotype was counted many times. The rearrangement links TRBV20-1 to TRBJ2-7; a possible D gene is TRBD2 (7 bases). This CDR3 is built from 12 residues. V dropped 6 bases and J dropped 1 base, with 10 bases sitting between them. CDR1 is DFQATT and CDR2 is SNEGSKA in the germline V gene (reference sequence). The CDR3 coding sequence is TGCAGTGCCGGGGGGCGGTCCTACGAGCAGTACTTC. As protein: CSAGGRSYEQYF.

The rearrangement links TRBV28 to TRBJ1-6; unclear D gene. Germline assignment: CDR1 MDHEN and CDR2 SYDVKM. V was cut by 3 bases and J by 3 bases, with 9 bases left in between. CDR3 length: 15 amino acids. This CDR3 is CASSFDQLYNSPLHF. DNA of the CDR3: TGTGCCAGCAGTTTCGATCAGCTCTATAATTCACCCCTCCACTTT.

The table lists this clonotype with many counts. V usage is TRBV7-6 and J usage is TRBJ2-5; D gene uncertain. The CDR3 loop spans 15 amino acids. The germline CDR1 and CDR2 sequences are SGHVS and FNYEAQ. V dropped 0 bases and J dropped 3 bases, with 11 bases sitting between them. The CDR3 DNA follows: TGTGCCAGCAGCTTAGCGAACCTCCGCAAAGAGACCCAGTACTTC. As protein: CASSLANLRKETQYF.